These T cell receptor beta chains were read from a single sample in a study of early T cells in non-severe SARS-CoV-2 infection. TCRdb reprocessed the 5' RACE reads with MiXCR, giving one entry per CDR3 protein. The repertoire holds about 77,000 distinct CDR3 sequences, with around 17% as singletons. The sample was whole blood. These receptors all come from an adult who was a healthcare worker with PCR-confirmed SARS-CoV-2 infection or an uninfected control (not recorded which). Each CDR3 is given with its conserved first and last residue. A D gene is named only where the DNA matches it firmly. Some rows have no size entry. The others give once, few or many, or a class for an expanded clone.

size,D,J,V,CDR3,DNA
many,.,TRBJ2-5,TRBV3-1,CASSQEERGTETQYF,TGTGCCAGCAGCCAGGAAGAACGAGGGACAGAGACCCAGTACTTC
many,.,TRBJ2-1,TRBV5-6,CASRPKSGITYNEQFF,TGTGCCAGCAGACCTAAATCAGGGATAACCTACAATGAGCAGTTCTTC
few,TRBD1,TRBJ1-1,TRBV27,CASSLQGAITEAFF,TGTGCCAGCAGTTTACAGGGGGCGATCACTGAAGCTTTCTTT
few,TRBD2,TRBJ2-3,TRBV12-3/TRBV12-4,CASSPGLAPDTQYF,TGTGCCAGCAGCCCTGGACTAGCCCCAGATACGCAGTATTTT
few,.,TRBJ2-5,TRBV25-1,CASSEPLLTLETQYF,TGTGCCAGCAGTGAACCCCTCCTGACTCTAGAGACCCAGTACTTC
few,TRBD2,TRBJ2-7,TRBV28,CASSSSGGAAYEQYF,TGTGCCAGCAGTTCCAGCGGGGGGGCAGCCTACGAGCAGTACTTC
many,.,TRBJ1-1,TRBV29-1,CSVGSAGKNTEAFF,TGCAGCGTTGGGAGCGCGGGTAAAAACACTGAAGCTTTCTTT
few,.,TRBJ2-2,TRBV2,CASNDRQALTGELFF,TGTGCCAGCAACGACCGACAGGCGTTGACCGGGGAGCTGTTTTTT
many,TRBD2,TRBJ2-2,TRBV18,CASSPTQLAGGTNTGELFF,TGTGCCAGCTCACCTACGCAGCTAGCGGGAGGAACGAACACCGGGGAGCTGTTTTTT
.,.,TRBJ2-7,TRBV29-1,CSVEYSYEQYF,TGCAGCGTTGAGTACAGCTACGAGCAGTACTTC